Sequencing of this T cell receptor (beta chain) was carried out in a study of CD8+CD57+ T cells in acquired aplastic anemia. On the study more broadly: Sorting CD4+ and CD8+ cells gave DNA averaging approximately 3 ug.

Both TCR beta VDJ combination and CDR3 sequence profiling were carried out. Genomic DNA was the template for this profiling. TCRdb re-derived calls from the reads in MiXCR, one entry per CDR3 protein. The sample carries more than 150,000 distinct CDR3 sequences, approximately 48% recorded once. The authors sequenced patients whose flow cytometry had shown CD8+CD57+ cell expansion. Blood samples were obtained from patients who had received no prior therapy. CDR1 and CDR2 from the germline V gene are KGHDR and SFDVKD. The CDR3 spans 15 residues. V was clipped by 3 bases and J by 0 bases, with 10 bases between them.

The sequenced sample consisted of sorted CD4+, CD8+, or CD8+CD57+ T cells (not recorded which) from PBMCs. V usage is TRBV24-1 and J usage is TRBJ1-2; the D gene is possibly TRBD1 (5 bases). This clonotype originated in a human donor with aplastic anemia. In DNA, the CDR3 is TGTGCCACCAGTGATCCCCAGGGTACTAACTATGGCTACACCTTC. It codes for CATSDPQGTNYGYTF.